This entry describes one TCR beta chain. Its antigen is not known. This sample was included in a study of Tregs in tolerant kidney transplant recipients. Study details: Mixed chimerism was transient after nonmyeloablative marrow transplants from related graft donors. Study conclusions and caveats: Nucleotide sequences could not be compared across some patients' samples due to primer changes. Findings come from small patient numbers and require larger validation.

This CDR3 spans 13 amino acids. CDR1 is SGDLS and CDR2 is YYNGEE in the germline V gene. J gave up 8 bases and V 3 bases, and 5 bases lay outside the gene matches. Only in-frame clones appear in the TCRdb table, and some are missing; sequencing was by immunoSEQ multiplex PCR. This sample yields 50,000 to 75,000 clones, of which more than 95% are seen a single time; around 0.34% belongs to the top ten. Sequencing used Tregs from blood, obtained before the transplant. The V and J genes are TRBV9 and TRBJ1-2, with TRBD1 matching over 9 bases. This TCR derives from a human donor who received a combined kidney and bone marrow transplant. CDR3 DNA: TGTGCCAGCAGCGGGGGACAGGGTGGCGGCTACACCTTC. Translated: CASSGGQGGGYTF.